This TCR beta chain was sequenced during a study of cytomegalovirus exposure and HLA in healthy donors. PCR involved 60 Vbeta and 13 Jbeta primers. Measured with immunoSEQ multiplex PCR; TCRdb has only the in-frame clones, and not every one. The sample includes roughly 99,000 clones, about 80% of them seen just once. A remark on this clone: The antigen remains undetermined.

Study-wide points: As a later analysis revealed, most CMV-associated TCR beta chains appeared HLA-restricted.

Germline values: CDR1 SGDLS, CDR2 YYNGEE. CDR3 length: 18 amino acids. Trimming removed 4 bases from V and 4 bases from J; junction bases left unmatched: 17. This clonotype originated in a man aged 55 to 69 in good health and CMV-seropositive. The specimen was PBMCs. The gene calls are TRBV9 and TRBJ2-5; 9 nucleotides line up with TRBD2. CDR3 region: CASSSGRGGLLVGETQYF. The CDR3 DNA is TGTGCCAGCAGCTCAGGGCGGGGGGGACTCCTGGTAGGAGAGACCCAGTACTTC. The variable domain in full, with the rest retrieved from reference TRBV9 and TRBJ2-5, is DSGVTQTPKHLITATGQRVTLRCSPRSGDLSVYWYQQSLDQGLQFLIQYYNGEERAKGNILERFSAQQFPDLHSELNLSSLELGDSALYFCASSSGRGGLLVGETQYFGPGTRLLVL.